This entry lists 29 T cell receptor beta chains sequenced from one sample in a study of OX40 agonist ivuxolimab in advanced cancers. Sequencing used immunoSEQ multiplex PCR; TCRdb keeps in-frame clones, though not all of them. The repertoire holds fewer than 65,000 clones, with 90% as singletons. Specimen: CD4+ or CD8+ T cells sorted from blood, collected in a trial of the OX40 agonist ivuxolimab. The receptor source for this set is an adult with an advanced solid tumor such as melanoma, head and neck, liver or kidney cancer.

The genes are TRBV18 and TRBJ1-2; D gene uncertain. Germline assignment: CDR1 KGHSH and CDR2 LQKENI. This CDR3 spans 15 amino acids. Trimming removed 0 bases from V and 1 base from J, with 9 bases in between. CDR3 in DNA: TGTGCCAGCTCACCACCTGACGGGAGTAACTATGGCTACACCTTC. It yields the protein CASSPPDGSNYGYTF.

For the CDR3, the DNA is TGTGCCAGCAGCAGAGAGGGGCGCTATGGCTACACCTTC. As protein: CASSREGRYGYTF. V is TRBV2 and J is TRBJ1-2; the D gene is possibly TRBD1 (5 bases). V shed 6 bases and J shed 4 bases, with 12 bases lying between them. This CDR3 region has 13 residues. Germline-derived CDR1 and CDR2 are SNHLY and FYNNEI.

J is TRBJ1-1 and V is TRBV5-4; D may be TRBD1 (5 bases). CDR3 size: 15 residues. The germline V and J ends were trimmed by 0 bases and 5 bases, with 14 bases remaining between them. CDR1 is SGHNT, CDR2 YYREEE, per germline (reference sequence). CDR3 in DNA: TGTGCCAGCAGCTTGGACGGGGCAGGGCGGACTGAAGCTTTCTTT. This translates into CASSLDGAGRTEAFF.

This chain uses TRBV12-1 with TRBJ2-7; the D call TRBD2 from the table was never checked on the DNA. TRBV12-1 is labeled a pseudogene. The CDR3 sequence is 15 residues long. CDR3 amino acids: CASSFSGGAEYEQYF. The CDR3 DNA follows: TGTGCCAGCAGCTTCAGCGGGGGGGCGGAGTACGAGCAGTACTTC.

This sequence joins TRBV11-2 and TRBJ2-7; 11 positions agree with TRBD2. Looked up from germline, CDR1 is SGHAT and CDR2 is FQNNGV. The CDR3 is 18 amino acids. V lost 5 bases to trimming and J lost 2 bases; unmatched junction nucleotides: 14. The CDR3 sequence: CASSLSGLLAGDPYEQYF. The CDR3 nucleotides read TGTGCCAGCAGCCTATCAGGCTTACTAGCGGGAGACCCCTACGAGCAGTACTTC.

V is TRBV7-8 and J is TRBJ1-5, with TRBD1 identical over 10 bases. The CDR3 covers 15 residues. The germline gives CDR1 SGHVS, CDR2 FQNEAQ. V lost 4 bases to trimming and J lost 5 bases; unmatched junction nucleotides: 5. The CDR3 region is CASSYGTGVYQPQHF. In DNA, the CDR3 is TGTGCCAGCAGCTACGGGACAGGGGTCTATCAGCCCCAGCATTTT.

This clone was detected once. V gene TRBV19 combines with J gene TRBJ1-2; D ambiguous. Germline loops: CDR1 LNHDA, CDR2 SQIVND (reference sequence). Deletions cut 5 bases from V and 2 bases from J, with 9 bases between. This CDR3 is built from 13 residues. CDR3 sequence: CASSPRNNYGYTF. The CDR3 DNA reads TGTGCCAGTAGTCCCCGGAACAACTATGGCTACACCTTC.

This rearrangement joins TRBV19 to TRBJ2-5; 14 nucleotides match TRBD2. CDR1 and CDR2 from the germline V gene are LNHDA and SQIVND (reference sequence). Unmatched junction bases numbered 3, after V lost 1 base and J lost 5 bases. The CDR3 loop spans 16 amino acids. CDR3 sequence (DNA): TGTGCCAGTAGTATAGGACTAGCGGGGGGGCAGGAGACCCAGTACTTC. This codes for CASSIGLAGGQETQYF.

The chain carries TRBV7-8 and TRBJ1-6; 8 bases line up with TRBD1. The CDR3 loop spans 14 amino acids. From germline, CDR1 is SGHVS and CDR2 FQNEAQ. Unmatched junction bases numbered 7, after V lost 5 bases and J lost 10 bases. CDR3 DNA sequence: TGTGCCAGCAGCACCGACAGGGGACACTCACCCCTCCACTTT. Its protein product is CASSTDRGHSPLHF.

The chain has TRBV19 and TRBJ1-1; D may be TRBD1 (6 bases). The CDR3 has 18 amino acids. V was shortened by 4 bases and J by 0 bases, with 21 bases between the two germline ends. The germline gives CDR1 LNHDA, CDR2 SQIVND (reference sequence). CDR3 nucleotide sequence: TGTGCCAGTAGTACATACAGGGCATCCTCTATGATGAACACTGAAGCTTTCTTT. Protein sequence: CASSTYRASSMMNTEAFF.

The chain couples TRBV29-1 to TRBJ1-3, with no clear D. This CDR3 is 14 amino acids long. Trimming stripped 5 bases from V and 0 bases from J, with 11 bases between. Germline CDR1 and CDR2: SQVTM and ANQGSEA. CDR3 sequence reads: CSVLPGVSGNTIYF. In nucleotides, the CDR3 is TGCAGCGTTCTCCCGGGCGTCTCTGGAAACACCATATATTTT. Looking up the rest from reference TRBV29-1 and TRBJ1-3 gives the full variable domain: SAVISQKPSRDICQRGTSLTIQCQVDSQVTMMFWYRQQPGQSLTLIATANQGSEATYESGFVIDKFPISRPNLTFSTLTVSNMSPEDSSIYLCSVLPGVSGNTIYFGEGSWLTVV.

The chain recombines TRBV6-5 with TRBJ2-7, with a possible D match to TRBD1 (5 bases). CDR1 and CDR2 (germline): MNHEY, SVGAGI. Trimming took off 8 bases at V and 0 bases at J, with 11 bases between the two ends. The CDR3 covers 13 residues. The CDR3 loop is CASLRGSSYEQYF. The DNA for the CDR3 is TGTGCCAGCCTTAGGGGAAGCTCCTACGAGCAGTACTTC.

CDR3 amino acids: CASSPDWGDTGELFF. The CDR3 bases are TGTGCCAGCAGCCCTGACTGGGGCGACACCGGGGAGCTGTTTTTT. The chain has TRBV5-4 and TRBJ2-2, with a weak D call TRBD1 (5 bases). V dropped 4 bases and J dropped 3 bases, with 13 bases sitting between them. Germline-derived CDR1 and CDR2 are SGHNT and YYREEE (reference sequence). The CDR3 contains 15 residues.

The V gene is TRBV5-6, the J gene TRBJ2-1; 12 nucleotides align to TRBD2. The trim removed 4 bases at V and 9 bases at J, leaving 8 bases unmatched. CDR1 and CDR2 (germline): SGHDT, YYEEEE. The CDR3 is 15 residues long. CDR3 DNA sequence: TGTGCCAGCAGCGTAACTAGCGGGAGGCCCATTGAGCAGTTCTTC. Amino acid sequence: CASSVTSGRPIEQFF.

The chain uses TRBV30 and TRBJ2-7, with 9 bases aligning to TRBD1. Germline trimming cut 0 bases from V and 7 bases from J; bases unmatched to any gene: 10. Per germline, CDR1 GTSNPN and CDR2 SVGIG (reference sequence). CDR3 size: 15 residues. The CDR3 sequence: CAWSVGGTGLSEQYF. Written as DNA, the CDR3 is TGTGCCTGGAGTGTGGGTGGGACAGGGTTATCTGAGCAGTACTTC.

V and J are TRBV5-4 and TRBJ2-1; D may be TRBD2 (5 bases). CDR1 is SGHNT, CDR2 YYREEE, per germline (reference sequence). V was pared by 0 bases and J by 1 base, with 11 bases between. This CDR3 region has 16 residues. The DNA of the CDR3 is TGTGCCAGCAGCTTGGCGGGATTTGGGTCCTACAATGAGCAGTTCTTC. This encodes CASSLAGFGSYNEQFF.

This chain links TRBV7-3 with TRBJ2-3, with 7 bases fitting TRBD2. Germline V gene data show CDR1 as SGHTA and CDR2 as FQGTGA. Trimming at V came to 1 base and at J to 4 bases, leaving 8 bases not matched to a gene. The CDR3 runs to 16 residues. The CDR3 loop is CASSLSPAGVPDTQYF. The CDR3 DNA follows: TGTGCCAGCAGCTTAAGCCCTGCGGGGGTGCCAGATACGCAGTATTTT. Full variable domain (rest looked up from reference TRBV7-3 and TRBJ2-3): GAGVSQTPSNKVTEKGKYVELRCDPISGHTALYWYRQSLGQGPEFLIYFQGTGAADDSGLPNDRFFAVRPEGSVSTLKIQRTERGDSAVYLCASSLSPAGVPDTQYFGPGTRLTVL.

The gene calls are TRBV18 and TRBJ2-1; possibly TRBD2 for D (6 bases). CDR3 length: 15 residues. V lost 1 base and J 4 bases, leaving 11 bases between the germline ends. CDR1 is KGHSH, CDR2 LQKENI, per germline. The CDR3 reads CASSPQGRDYNEQFF. The CDR3 DNA is TGTGCCAGCTCACCACAAGGGCGGGATTACAATGAGCAGTTCTTC.

The chain uses TRBV5-6 and TRBJ1-2; tentative D call: TRBD1 (5 bases). The CDR3 is 13 residues long. Germline V CDR1 and CDR2: SGHDT, YYEEEE. V was clipped by 2 bases and J by 5 bases, with 10 bases between them. CDR3 protein: CASSFSGLYGYTF. The CDR3 DNA sequence: TGTGCCAGCAGCTTTTCAGGGCTTTATGGCTACACCTTC. The full variable domain, its missing parts supplied by reference TRBV5-6 and TRBJ1-2, is DAGVTQSPTHLIKTRGQQVTLRCSPKSGHDTVSWYQQALGQGPQFIFQYYEEEERQRGNFPDRFSGHQFPNYSSELNVNALLLGDSALYLCASSFSGLYGYTFGSGTRLTVV.

This chain connects TRBV6-5 to TRBJ2-5; no definite D call. Trimming took off 0 bases at V and 5 bases at J, with 10 bases between the two ends. The germline CDR1 and CDR2 sequences are MNHEY and SVGAGI. The CDR3 extends over 14 amino acids. The CDR3 sequence is CASSYSGSWETQYF. The DNA of the CDR3 is TGTGCCAGCAGTTACTCGGGTAGCTGGGAGACCCAGTACTTC.

This clone came up once. The genes are TRBV9 and TRBJ2-3, with a possible D match to TRBD2 (6 bases). CDR3 length: 14 amino acids. CDR1 SGDLS and CDR2 YYNGEE come from the germline V gene. The V end was cut by 1 base, the J end by 5 bases, with 11 bases between. CDR3: CASSVTRDGDTQYF. In nucleotides, the CDR3 is TGTGCCAGCAGCGTAACGCGGGATGGAGATACGCAGTATTTT.

The V and J genes are TRBV28 and TRBJ2-3, with a tentative D call TRBD2 (6 bases). CDR3 length: 17 amino acids. The V end was cut by 3 bases, the J end by 0 bases, with 16 bases between. Germline CDR1 is MDHEN and CDR2 is SYDVKM. The CDR3, as DNA: TGTGCCAGCAGTTTCCTGGGACTCGACCCTAGCACAGATACGCAGTATTTT. Its translation is CASSFLGLDPSTDTQYF. Drawing the rest from reference TRBV28 and TRBJ2-3, the complete variable domain is DVKVTQSSRYLVKRTGEKVFLECVQDMDHENMFWYRQDPGLGLRLIYFSYDVKMKEKGDIPEGYSVSREKKERFSLILESASTNQTSMYLCASSFLGLDPSTDTQYFGPGTRLTVL.

The rearrangement uses TRBV5-4 and TRBJ1-2; 7 bases agree with TRBD1. There are 17 residues in the CDR3. The germline V gene encodes CDR1 SGHNT and CDR2 YYREEE (reference sequence). With 0 bases clipped from V and 2 bases from J, the junction kept 10 bases outside the gene matches. The CDR3 is CASSLVHRGPGNYGYTF. For the CDR3, the DNA is TGTGCCAGCAGCTTGGTCCACAGGGGCCCGGGAAACTATGGCTACACCTTC.

The rearrangement links TRBV30 to TRBJ1-2; D is uncertain. Trimming removed 2 bases at V and 3 bases at J, with 13 bases between. The CDR3 is 14 residues long. In germline, CDR1 is GTSNPN, CDR2 SVGIG (reference sequence). This CDR3 reads CAWSRKPEYYGYTF. CDR3 coding DNA: TGTGCCTGGAGTCGGAAACCAGAGTACTATGGCTACACCTTC.

The gene calls are TRBV5-1 and TRBJ1-2; possible D gene TRBD1, 6 bases. CDR1 and CDR2 from the germline V gene are SGHRS and YFSETQ. The V gene lost 3 bases and the J gene lost 2 bases, with 8 bases spanning the gap. The CDR3 extends over 13 amino acids. CDR3 nucleotide sequence: TGCGCCAGCAGCTCCACAGGGAACTATGGCTACACCTTC. Translating it yields CASSSTGNYGYTF.

Here the CDR3 reads CASSESLPTDTQYF. The CDR3 DNA is TGTGCCAGCAGTGAAAGTTTGCCCACAGATACGCAGTATTTT. The genes are TRBV2 and TRBJ2-3; no clear D gene. Trimming removed 2 bases at V and 2 bases at J, with 8 bases between. Germline lookup yields CDR1 SNHLY and CDR2 FYNNEI. This CDR3 has 14 amino acids.

The rearrangement links TRBV6-5 to TRBJ2-7, with D tentatively TRBD2 (5 bases). V dropped 6 bases and J dropped 5 bases, with 20 bases sitting between them. CDR3 length: 15 residues. Looked up from germline, CDR1 is MNHEY and CDR2 is SVGAGI. The chain's CDR3 is CASRQSTSFVNEQYF. CDR3 nucleotides: TGTGCCAGCAGGCAGTCCACTAGTTTTGTTAACGAGCAGTACTTC.

CDR3 DNA: TGTGCAAGTCGCTGCAAAACTGAAGCTTTCTTT. It specifies CASRCKTEAFF. The chain joins TRBV12-2 to TRBJ1-1. TRBV12-2 is a recognized pseudogene. The CDR3 is 11 residues long.

This clone was found once. This chain connects TRBV30 to TRBJ2-7; D is undetermined. Per germline, CDR1 GTSNPN and CDR2 SVGIG (reference sequence). V lost 3 bases, J lost 3 bases, and 18 bases lay in between. The CDR3 spans 15 residues. This CDR3 reads CAWSGPTSAHYEQYF. CDR3 sequence (DNA): TGTGCCTGGAGCGGACCCACTTCGGCCCACTACGAGCAGTACTTC.